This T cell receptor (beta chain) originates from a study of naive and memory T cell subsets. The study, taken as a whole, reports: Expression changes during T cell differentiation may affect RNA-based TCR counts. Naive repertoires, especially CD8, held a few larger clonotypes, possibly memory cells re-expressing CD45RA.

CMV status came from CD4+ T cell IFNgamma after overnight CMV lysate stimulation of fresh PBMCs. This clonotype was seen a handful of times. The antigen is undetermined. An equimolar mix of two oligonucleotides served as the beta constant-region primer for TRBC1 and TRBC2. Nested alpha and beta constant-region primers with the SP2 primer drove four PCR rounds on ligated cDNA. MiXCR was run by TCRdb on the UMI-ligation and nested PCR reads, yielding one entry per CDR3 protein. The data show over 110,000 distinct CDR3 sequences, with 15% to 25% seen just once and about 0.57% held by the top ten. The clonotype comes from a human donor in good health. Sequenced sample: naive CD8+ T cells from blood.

CDR3 nucleotide sequence: TGTGCCAGCAGTTTACGGGGACAAACAACTAATGAAAAACTGTTTTTT. It encodes CASSLRGQTTNEKLFF. The rearrangement joins TRBV27 to TRBJ1-4; tentative D call: TRBD1 (6 bases). Deletions cut 2 bases from V and 0 bases from J, with 10 bases between. The CDR3 has 16 amino acids. CDR1 MNHEY and CDR2 SMNVEV come from the germline V gene (reference sequence).